The sequence of this T cell receptor (beta chain) was determined in a study of shared clonotypes between healthy human individuals. Study-wide results and caveats: Non-shared clonotypes were found to have lower generation probabilities than the clonotypes that were shared by all four of the sorted-subset donors. Researchers found naive subsets generally carried larger estimated richness than memory subsets.

Only Caucasian adults living in Nashville, Tennessee made up the donor group. The split of CD4+ cells yielded CD45RA+ naive and CD45RA-negative memory subsets. Losses at the gene ends were 7 bases for V and 7 bases for J; bases not matched to a gene: 13. Germline CDR1 is MNHNY and CDR2 is SVGAGI (reference sequence). This CDR3 is 16 amino acids long. Only in-frame clones appear in the TCRdb table, and some are missing; sequencing was by immunoSEQ multiplex PCR. The sample contains about 1.1 million clones, around three quarters of which appear only once. Regarding this clone: The antigen is undetermined.

The chain joins TRBV6-6 to TRBJ2-1; 10 bases fit TRBD2. Sequencing was done on a sample of memory CD4+ T cells from PBMCs. Subset denoted: CD45RA-negative fraction. This receptor was taken from a man in his late teens or twenties in good health. Some clones in this sample may be carry-over from other donors' samples. The CDR3 nucleotides read TGTGCCAGCAAGGGGTTTCTAGCGGGAGAGCGAAATGAGCAGTTCTTC. It specifies CASKGFLAGERNEQFF.